This is a list of T cell receptor beta chains from one sample in a study of T cells in Graves' hyperthyroidism and ophthalmopathy. TCRdb independently ran MiXCR on the multiplex PCR reads; one entry per CDR3 protein. The profile shows approximately 560,000 distinct CDR3 sequences, 15% to 17% of them singletons. The sequencing sample was made of blood. The receptor set was obtained from a woman aged 25 to 39 with Graves' hyperthyroidism. The CDR3 runs from the conserved cysteine through the conserved F or W.

V gene	J gene	CDR3 protein
TRBV19	TRBJ2-1	CASSRGTSENEQFF
TRBV19	TRBJ2-3	CASSLGTSGFADTQYF
TRBV30	TRBJ2-1	CASLRRLAAHNEQFF
TRBV2	TRBJ1-1	CASSERGSHTEAFF
TRBV7-2	TRBJ2-3	CASSPLAPGGDTQYF
TRBV28	TRBJ1-4	CASSLQQIKEKLFF
TRBV7-8	TRBJ2-7	CASSLRDRGTYEQYF
TRBV20-1	TRBJ2-5	CSAPRQIQETQYF
TRBV20-1	TRBJ1-5	CSVGGGAVNNQPQHF
TRBV28	TRBJ2-5	CASRDSSQETQYF
TRBV6-6	TRBJ1-5	CASSYGAGYSNQPQHF
TRBV7-2	TRBJ1-3	CASSLMLSAGNTIYF
TRBV6-2/TRBV6-3	TRBJ2-7	CASSYSRLVLSYEQYF
TRBV12-3/TRBV12-4	TRBJ1-1	CASSLGRMNTEAFF
TRBV7-9	TRBJ2-3	CASSWPRGTSSTDTQYF
TRBV6-1	TRBJ1-6	CASKRQGDLDSPLHF
TRBV12-3/TRBV12-4	TRBJ2-1	CASSPLFGGRAGNEQFF
TRBV12-3/TRBV12-4	TRBJ2-6	CASSLVSGANVLTF
TRBV4-2	TRBJ1-1	CASSQEGWSLTEAFF
TRBV14	TRBJ2-2	CASSQGVLAGAGELFF
TRBV7-2	TRBJ2-7	CASSPSGLRGYEQYF
TRBV4-2	TRBJ2-7	CASSPGLVRYEQYF
TRBV11-2	TRBJ2-1	CASSLDGTSSDEQFF
TRBV30	TRBJ2-7	CAWSPPRGVTYEQYF
TRBV3-1	TRBJ1-5	CASSHGQRDQPQHF
TRBV12-3/TRBV12-4	TRBJ2-2	CASSLDGKGGGELFF
TRBV20-1	TRBJ2-1	CSARSLAGANPNNEQFF
TRBV18	TRBJ2-7	CASSRETSGYSYEQYF
TRBV9	TRBJ2-2	CASSVRTENTGELFF
TRBV7-2	TRBJ2-7	CASSLVQGPYEQYF
TRBV6-1	TRBJ2-1	CASSMFATSNYNEQFF
TRBV3-1	TRBJ2-7	CASSRKGMSYEQYF
TRBV7-6	TRBJ2-2	CASSLSWGLGAGELFF
TRBV10-3	TRBJ1-2	CAISETLSGYTF
TRBV6-2/TRBV6-3	TRBJ2-3	CASSFVSDTDTQYF
TRBV7-9	TRBJ2-5	CASSSGFPQSAKETQYF
TRBV11-1	TRBJ2-7	CASSLGPQGYEQYF
TRBV20-1	TRBJ2-3	CSARESGGTDTQYF
TRBV6-7	TRBJ2-1	CASSNGHHNEQFF
TRBV19	TRBJ2-5	CASSPPGTGGRGQYF
TRBV19	TRBJ2-2	CASSIIGQVAGELFF
TRBV18	TRBJ1-1	CASSGGLNTEAFF
TRBV27	TRBJ2-1	CASSLGRTNDEQFF
TRBV6-5	TRBJ2-7	CASSYVEQSYEQYF
TRBV29-1	TRBJ1-2	CSVHQGLRGYTF
TRBV9	TRBJ2-7	CASSVRGGLEEQYF
TRBV6-5	TRBJ1-2	CASSYPGQSQYGYTF
TRBV12-3/TRBV12-4	TRBJ2-1	CASSSRTSGLINEQFF
TRBV18	TRBJ1-1	CASSPDRGQTEAFF
TRBV9	TRBJ2-3	CASASGRTTDTQYF
TRBV12-3/TRBV12-4	TRBJ2-6	CASSSRRAGANVLTF
TRBV10-3	TRBJ1-1	CASLGHTNTEAFF